The TCR beta chain under discussion was sequenced for a study of neoadjuvant nivolumab and ipilimumab in lung cancer. For the study at large: Patients got nivolumab 3 mg/kg on days 1, 15 and 29; combination added ipilimumab 1 mg/kg day 1.

Produced via immunoSEQ multiplex PCR; TCRdb's table is partial and in-frame only. This table has several thousand clones, roughly nine tenths appearing once. Findings and limits, study-wide: TCR clonality did not significantly correlate with pathologic tumor regression. Pretherapy blood TCR richness correlated positively with resected tumor richness. Compared with tumor-adjacent uninvolved lung, resected tumors showed greater richness and clonality.

This clone appeared a few times. The target antigen is unknown. This clonotype was obtained from an adult with non-small cell lung cancer. Some clones in this sample may be carry-over from other donors' samples. The sequences come from tumor tissue, collected after neoadjuvant nivolumab, alone or with ipilimumab, at or shortly before surgery.

The CDR3 loop is CASSIIPKGDRYF. For the CDR3, the DNA is TGTGCCAGTAGTATAATCCCGAAGGGAGATAGGTACTTC. The rearrangement links TRBV19 to TRBJ2-5; D is perhaps TRBD2 (5 bases). This CDR3 has 13 residues. Per germline, CDR1 LNHDA and CDR2 SQIVND (reference sequence). Trimming pared 2 bases from V and 13 bases from J, leaving 17 bases between. Full variable domain (rest looked up from reference TRBV19 and TRBJ2-5): DGGITQSPKYLFRKEGQNVTLSCEQNLNHDAMYWYRQDPGQGLRLIYYSQIVNDFQKGDIAEGYSVSREKKESFPLTVTSAQKNPTAFYLCASSIIPKGDRYFGPGTRLLVL.